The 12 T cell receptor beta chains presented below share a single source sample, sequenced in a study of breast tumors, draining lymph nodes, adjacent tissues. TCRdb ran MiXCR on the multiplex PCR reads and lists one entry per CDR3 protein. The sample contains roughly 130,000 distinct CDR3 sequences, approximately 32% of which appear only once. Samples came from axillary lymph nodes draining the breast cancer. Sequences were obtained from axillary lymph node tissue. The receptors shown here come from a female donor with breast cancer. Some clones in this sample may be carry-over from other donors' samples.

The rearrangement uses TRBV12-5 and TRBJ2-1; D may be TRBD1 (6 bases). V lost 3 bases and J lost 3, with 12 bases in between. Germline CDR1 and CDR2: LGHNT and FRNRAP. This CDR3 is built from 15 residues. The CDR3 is CASGLASDSYNEQFF. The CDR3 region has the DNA TGTGCTAGTGGTTTAGCCTCGGACAGCTACAATGAGCAGTTCTTC.

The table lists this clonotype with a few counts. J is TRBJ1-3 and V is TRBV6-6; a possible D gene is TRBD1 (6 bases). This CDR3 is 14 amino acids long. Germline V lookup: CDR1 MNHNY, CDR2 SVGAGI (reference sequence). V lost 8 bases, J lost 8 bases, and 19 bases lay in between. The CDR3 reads CASGRDKSADTIYF. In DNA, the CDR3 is TGTGCCAGCGGGCGGGACAAATCTGCAGACACCATATATTTT.

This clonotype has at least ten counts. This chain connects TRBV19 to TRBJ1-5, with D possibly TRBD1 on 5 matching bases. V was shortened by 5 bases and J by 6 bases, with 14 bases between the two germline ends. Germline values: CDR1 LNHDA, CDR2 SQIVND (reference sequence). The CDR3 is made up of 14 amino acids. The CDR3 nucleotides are TGTGCCAGTAGTCGGGACGCCTTGGGTCAGCCCCAGCATTTT. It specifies CASSRDALGQPQHF.

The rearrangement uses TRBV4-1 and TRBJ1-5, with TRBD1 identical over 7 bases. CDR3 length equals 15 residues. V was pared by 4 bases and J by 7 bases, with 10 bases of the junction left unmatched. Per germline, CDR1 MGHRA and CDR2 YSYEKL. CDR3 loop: CASSPKVTGDQPQHF. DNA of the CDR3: TGCGCCAGCAGCCCGAAGGTCACAGGGGACCAGCCCCAGCATTTT.

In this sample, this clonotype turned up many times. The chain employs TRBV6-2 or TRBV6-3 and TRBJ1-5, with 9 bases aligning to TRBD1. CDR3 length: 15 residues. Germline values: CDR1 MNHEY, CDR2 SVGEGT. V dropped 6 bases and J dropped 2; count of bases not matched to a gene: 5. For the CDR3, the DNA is TGTGCCAGCAGAAGGACAGGGGAAGGCAATCAGCCCCAGCATTTT. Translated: CASRRTGEGNQPQHF.

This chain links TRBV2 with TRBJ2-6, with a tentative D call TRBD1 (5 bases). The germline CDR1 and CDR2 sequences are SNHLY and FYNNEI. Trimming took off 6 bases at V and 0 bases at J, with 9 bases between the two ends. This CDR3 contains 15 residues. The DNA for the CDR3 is TGTGCCAGCAGCACAGGAAACTCTGGGGCCAACGTCCTGACTTTC. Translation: CASSTGNSGANVLTF.

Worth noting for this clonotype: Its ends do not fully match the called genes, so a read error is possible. The CDR3 DNA follows: TGTGCCGGCAGCCAACCTAGGACAGGTTGGATGGATGAGCAGTTCTTT. Protein sequence: CAGSQPRTGWMDEQFF. The chain carries TRBV4-2 and TRBJ2-1; 7 bases match TRBD1. Per the germline V gene, CDR1 is LGHNA and CDR2 is YNFKEQ. CDR3 size: 16 residues.

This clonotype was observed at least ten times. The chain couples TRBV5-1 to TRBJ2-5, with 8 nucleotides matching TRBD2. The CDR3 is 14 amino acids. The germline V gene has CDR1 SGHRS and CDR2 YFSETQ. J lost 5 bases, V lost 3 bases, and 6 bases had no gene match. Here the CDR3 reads CASSSRGGRETQYF. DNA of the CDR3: TGCGCCAGCAGCTCCCGGGGGGGCAGGGAGACCCAGTACTTC.

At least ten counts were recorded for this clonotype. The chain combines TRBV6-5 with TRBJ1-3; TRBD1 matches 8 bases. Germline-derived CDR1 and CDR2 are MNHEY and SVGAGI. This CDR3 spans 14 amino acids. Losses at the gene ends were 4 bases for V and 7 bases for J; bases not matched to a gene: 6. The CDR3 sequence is CASSSPRTGNTIYF. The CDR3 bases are TGTGCCAGCAGTTCACCCCGGACAGGGAACACCATATATTTT.

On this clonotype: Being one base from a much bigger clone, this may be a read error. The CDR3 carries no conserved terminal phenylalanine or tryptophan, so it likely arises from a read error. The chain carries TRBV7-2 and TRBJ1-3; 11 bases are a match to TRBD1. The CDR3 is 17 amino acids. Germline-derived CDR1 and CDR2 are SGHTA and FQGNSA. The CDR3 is CASSLDGTGGSGNPIYL. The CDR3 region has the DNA TGTGCCAGCAGCTTAGACGGGACAGGGGGATCTGGAAACCCCATATATCTT.

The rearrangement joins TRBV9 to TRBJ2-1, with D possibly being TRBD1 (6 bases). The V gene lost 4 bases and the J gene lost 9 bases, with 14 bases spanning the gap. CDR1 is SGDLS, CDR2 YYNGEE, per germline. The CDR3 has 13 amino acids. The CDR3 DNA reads TGTGCCAGCAGCTTGACAGGTGTTAGTGAGCAGTTCTTC. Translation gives CASSLTGVSEQFF.

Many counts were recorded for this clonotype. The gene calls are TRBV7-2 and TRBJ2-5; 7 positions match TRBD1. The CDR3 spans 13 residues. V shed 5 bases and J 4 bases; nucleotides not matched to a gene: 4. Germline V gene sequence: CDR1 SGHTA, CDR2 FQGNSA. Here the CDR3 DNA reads TGTGCCAGCAGCCGAACAGGGGTAGAGACCCAGTACTTC. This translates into CASSRTGVETQYF.